The 4 T cell receptor beta chains below come from one sample, sequenced in a study of type 1 regulatory T cells. TCRdb itself ran the reads through MiXCR, one entry per CDR3 protein. The table shows about 24,000 distinct CDR3 sequences, with roughly two thirds occurring only once. These receptors have no known antigen. The sample taken for sequencing was cultured T cells, either the whole culture or a sorted T cell fraction (not recorded which). Described subset: Tr1-enriched cell product generated in vitro against host alloantigens. The receptors here all came from a human donor in good health.

This sequence joins TRBV20-1 and TRBJ2-1; possible D gene TRBD2, 6 bases. Germline V gene sequence: CDR1 DFQATT, CDR2 SNEGSKA (reference sequence). The CDR3 runs 12 residues. The ends were cut back, 5 bases at V and 4 bases at J, with 9 bases in the middle. In DNA form, the CDR3 reads TGCAGTGCTGACGGGGGTTACAATGAGCAGTTCTTC. Its translation is CSADGGYNEQFF.

The chain couples TRBV7-2 to TRBJ1-2; D not certain. Trimming left V 5 bases short and J 4 bases short, with 14 bases between. The CDR3 is made up of 14 amino acids. The V gene's germline CDR1 is SGHTA and CDR2 FQGNSA. The DNA for the CDR3 is TGTGCCAGCAGCGCCTTTGGGGTTGGCTATGGCTACACCTTC. This codes for CASSAFGVGYGYTF.

The count of this clonotype is one. The chain uses TRBV5-6 and TRBJ1-6, with D unresolved. The germline V gene has CDR1 SGHDT and CDR2 YYEEEE. Trimming stripped 4 bases from V and 1 base from J, with 12 bases between. This CDR3 has 16 residues. CDR3 protein: CASSLGPLSYNSPLHF. The CDR3 DNA reads TGTGCCAGCAGCCTTGGACCGCTATCCTATAATTCACCCCTCCACTTT.

V and J are TRBV7-9 and TRBJ1-4, with D unclear. The CDR3 totals 14 residues. Trimming cost V 5 bases and J 5 bases, with 12 bases left between them. Germline lookup yields CDR1 SEHNR and CDR2 FQNEAQ (reference sequence). The CDR3 DNA reads as TGTGCCAGCAGCCTTAGGTTGGACAATGAAAAACTGTTTTTT. This gives the protein CASSLRLDNEKLFF. Based on the CDR3 plus reference TRBV7-9 and TRBJ1-4, the full variable domain is DTGVSQNPRHKITKRGQNVTFRCDPISEHNRLYWYRQTLGQGPEFLTYFQNEAQLEKSRLLSDRFSAERPKGSFSTLEIQRTEQGDSAMYLCASSLRLDNEKLFFGSGTQLSVL.